The rows below give T cell receptor beta chains drawn from one sample of a study of Ad26.COV2.S vaccination and SARS-CoV-2 variants. The protocol was immunoSEQ multiplex PCR, while the TCRdb copy is restricted to in-frame clones and leaves out a portion. The sample includes a few hundred thousand clones, 83% seen only once; the top ten take almost 7.5%. The source was peripheral blood, collected in a trial of Ad26.COV2.S vaccine versus placebo. These receptors all stem from a person aged 18-65 years who received the Ad26.COV2.S COVID-19 vaccine or a placebo. Both conserved end residues are part of each CDR3. The D gene is left open where the match is weak. The size of a clone is reported for some rows only, either as once, few or many, or as a class for expanded clones.

v_gene: TRBV6-5
abundance: .
j_gene: TRBJ1-5
d_gene: .
CDR3nt: TGTGCCAGCAGTTACTCAAGCAATCAGCCCCAGCATTTT
CDR3aa: CASSYSSNQPQHF

v_gene: TRBV30
abundance: .
j_gene: TRBJ2-3
d_gene: .
CDR3nt: TGTGCCTGGGACCGGGACTTAGTACATACGCAGTATTTT
CDR3aa: CAWDRDLVHTQYF

v_gene: TRBV5-1
abundance: .
j_gene: TRBJ1-2
d_gene: .
CDR3nt: TGCGCCAGCAGCTTGGAGCCCGACACCAACTATGGCTACACCTTC
CDR3aa: CASSLEPDTNYGYTF

v_gene: TRBV12-5
abundance: .
j_gene: TRBJ2-3
d_gene: TRBD1
CDR3nt: TGTGCTAGTGGTTCTTTGGGACAGGGGGTAGATACGCAGTATTTT
CDR3aa: CASGSLGQGVDTQYF

v_gene: TRBV5-4
abundance: .
j_gene: TRBJ2-7
d_gene: .
CDR3nt: TGTGCCAGCAACCAAGGAGGGCCGAGCTCCTACGAGCAGTACTTC
CDR3aa: CASNQGGPSSYEQYF

v_gene: TRBV5-1
abundance: .
j_gene: TRBJ1-3
d_gene: TRBD1
CDR3nt: TGCGCCAGCAGCCCTCAGGGGGTAGGGCAGGGCGCCATATATTTT
CDR3aa: CASSPQGVGQGAIYF

v_gene: TRBV12-5
abundance: .
j_gene: TRBJ1-5
d_gene: .
CDR3nt: TGTGCTAGTGGTTTACGGACTCAGCCCCAGCATTTT
CDR3aa: CASGLRTQPQHF

v_gene: TRBV5-1
abundance: .
j_gene: TRBJ2-7
d_gene: TRBD2
CDR3nt: TGCGCCAGCAGCTTGGGTTTAGCGGGAGATTCGGGAGAGCAGTACTTC
CDR3aa: CASSLGLAGDSGEQYF

v_gene: TRBV6-4
abundance: .
j_gene: TRBJ1-1
d_gene: .
CDR3nt: TGTGCCAGCAGTGGTCCGGGGGCCCAGAACACTGAAGCTTTCTTT
CDR3aa: CASSGPGAQNTEAFF

v_gene: TRBV4-3
abundance: .
j_gene: TRBJ2-7
d_gene: .
CDR3nt: TGCGCCAGCAGTCACGGAACCGGTGGGGAATCAGGGCAGTACTTC
CDR3aa: CASSHGTGGESGQYF

v_gene: TRBV9
abundance: few
j_gene: TRBJ2-7
d_gene: .
CDR3nt: TGTGCCAGCAGCGTTACAGGGAACTCCTACGAGCAGTACTTC
CDR3aa: CASSVTGNSYEQYF

v_gene: TRBV14
abundance: .
j_gene: TRBJ2-7
d_gene: .
CDR3nt: TGTGCCAGCAGCCAAGGGCAGGTTGGATACTACGAGCAGTACTTC
CDR3aa: CASSQGQVGYYEQYF

v_gene: TRBV5-6
abundance: .
j_gene: TRBJ2-7
d_gene: .
CDR3nt: TGTGCCAGCAGCTTGATGGACAGCCTCTACGAGCAGTACTTC
CDR3aa: CASSLMDSLYEQYF

v_gene: TRBV5-1
abundance: .
j_gene: TRBJ1-1
d_gene: .
CDR3nt: TGCGCCAGCAGCTTGCGAGGGGAGGGCACTGAAGCTTTCTTT
CDR3aa: CASSLRGEGTEAFF